One and the same sample provided the 16 T cell receptor beta chains below, sequenced in a study of T cells in Graves' hyperthyroidism and ophthalmopathy. TCR beta CDR3 sequences were amplified from RNA transcripts. HTBI primers were used for first-round RT-PCR of the TCR CDR3. TCRdb analysed the multiplex PCR reads with MiXCR anew, one entry per CDR3 protein. The table lists 450,000 to 500,000 distinct CDR3 sequences, 20% to 25% of them singletons, with 45% to 50% in the top ten. The material sequenced was blood. The receptors here all came from a woman in her seventies with Graves' ophthalmopathy.

This clonotype has a handful of counts. The J gene is TRBJ1-2, the V gene TRBV6-2 or TRBV6-3; 8 bases align to TRBD1. This CDR3 contains 17 residues. The junction had 9 bases not matched to a gene; V was cut back by 0 bases and J by 3 bases. Germline V gene sequence: CDR1 MNHEY, CDR2 SVGEGT. The CDR3 DNA is TGTGCCAGCAGTTACTCGAGAGTGGCAGGGGGCGACTATGGCTACACCTTC. This codes for CASSYSRVAGGDYGYTF.

The chain links TRBV20-1 to TRBJ2-7, with 9 positions matching TRBD2. This CDR3 has 17 amino acids. The V and J ends lost 3 bases and 4 bases, in that order; junction bases with no gene match: 16. Per the germline V gene, CDR1 is DFQATT and CDR2 is SNEGSKA (reference sequence). The chain's CDR3 is CSARGPWGGRARYEQYF. CDR3 DNA: TGCAGTGCTAGGGGGCCCTGGGGCGGGAGGGCCAGGTACGAGCAGTACTTC.

The chain recombines TRBV10-2 with TRBJ2-1, with D tentatively TRBD1 (6 bases). Germline CDR1 is WSHSY and CDR2 is SAAADI. Trimming removed 11 bases at V and 8 bases at J, with 16 bases between. This CDR3 has 12 residues. CDR3 bases: TGCGCCTCGAGGGGCAGGGGCTATGAGCAGTTCTTC. Its protein product is CASRGRGYEQFF.

The rearrangement uses TRBV28 and TRBJ1-2; TRBD1 might be the D (5 bases). Per germline, CDR1 MDHEN and CDR2 SYDVKM. V was pared by 6 bases and J by 4 bases, with 15 bases between. The CDR3 has 14 residues. CDR3: CASRPRTPSYGYTF. CDR3 coding DNA: TGTGCCAGCAGACCCCGGACACCGAGCTATGGCTACACCTTC.

In this sample, this clonotype turned up many times. V and J are TRBV12-3 or TRBV12-4 and TRBJ1-2; the match to TRBD1 covers 8 bases. J lost 5 bases, V lost 3 bases, and 8 bases had no gene match. This CDR3 spans 15 amino acids. CDR3 in amino acids: CASSLGAGGPYGYTF. The DNA for the CDR3 is TGTGCCAGCAGTTTGGGGGCAGGGGGCCCTTATGGCTACACCTTC.

The genes are TRBV19 and TRBJ1-4; no clear D gene. CDR1 and CDR2 from the germline V gene are LNHDA and SQIVND (reference sequence). V lost 5 bases and J lost 8, with 12 bases in between. The CDR3 loop spans 13 amino acids. In DNA form, the CDR3 reads TGTGCCAGTAGTGGGCGGGGAAGGGAAAAACTGTTTTTT. As protein: CASSGRGREKLFF.

The rearrangement joins TRBV29-1 to TRBJ2-3; 9 nucleotides align to TRBD2. This CDR3 contains 16 residues. Germline V gene sequence: CDR1 SQVTM, CDR2 ANQGSEA. Trimming at V came to 5 bases and at J to 3 bases, leaving 12 bases not matched to a gene. The CDR3 loop is CSVRGVTSGSTDTQYF. The CDR3 region has the DNA TGCAGCGTTCGGGGGGTGACTAGCGGTTCTACAGATACGCAGTATTTT.

This clonotype was seen a few times. V and J are TRBV6-2 or TRBV6-3 and TRBJ2-5; weak D call: TRBD2 (5 bases). V lost 8 bases, J lost 0 bases, and 25 bases lay in between. The germline V gene encodes CDR1 MNHEY and CDR2 SVGEGT. The CDR3 has 18 residues. The chain's CDR3 is CASVTTGSLHKYQETQYF. CDR3 coding DNA: TGTGCCAGCGTTACAACGGGATCCCTACATAAGTACCAAGAGACCCAGTACTTC.

This clonotype has only a few counts. This rearrangement joins TRBV27 to TRBJ2-2, with D perhaps TRBD2 (6 bases). Germline V gene data show CDR1 as MNHEY and CDR2 as SMNVEV (reference sequence). CDR3 length: 17 amino acids. V dropped 4 bases and J dropped 2 bases, with 17 bases sitting between them. The DNA of the CDR3 is TGTGCCAGCAGTTCGACAGTGGGGGGACTTAACACCGGGGAGCTGTTTTTT. Its protein is CASSSTVGGLNTGELFF.

This clonotype was observed a few times. The rearrangement links TRBV7-9 to TRBJ1-2, with D perhaps TRBD1 (5 bases). Germline values: CDR1 SEHNR, CDR2 FQNEAQ (reference sequence). The CDR3 sequence is 13 residues long. V gave up 5 bases and J gave up 3 bases, with 10 bases separating them. Here the CDR3 DNA reads TGTGCCAGCAGCGGGTCGACAGACTATGGCTACACCTTC. It specifies CASSGSTDYGYTF.

In its sample, this clonotype was seen a few times. J is TRBJ1-5 and V is TRBV20-1; 8 nucleotides align to TRBD1. Unmatched junction bases numbered 11, after V lost 6 bases and J lost 7 bases. Looked up from germline, CDR1 is DFQATT and CDR2 is SNEGSKA (reference sequence). This CDR3 region has 14 residues. Here the CDR3 reads CSAEAGQGRQPQHF. CDR3 sequence (DNA): TGCAGTGCAGAGGCCGGACAGGGAAGACAGCCCCAGCATTTT.

The genes are TRBV20-1 and TRBJ2-7; D is perhaps TRBD1 (6 bases). Trimming took off 6 bases at V and 6 bases at J, with 15 bases between the two ends. CDR1 DFQATT and CDR2 SNEGSKA come from the germline V gene (reference sequence). The CDR3 loop spans 12 amino acids. CDR3 nucleotides: TGCAGTGCGTCAGGGGTCAGTGTCGAGCAGTACTTC. It codes for CSASGVSVEQYF.

The sample holds many counts of this clonotype. The CDR3, as DNA: TGTGCCAGCAGTTTAGGGGGGACAGCCTACGAGCAGTACTTC. Protein sequence: CASSLGGTAYEQYF. The gene calls are TRBV27 and TRBJ2-7, with a weak D call TRBD1 (7 bases). The CDR3 runs 14 residues. Trimming removed 2 bases from V and 2 bases from J, with 10 bases in between. CDR1 MNHEY and CDR2 SMNVEV come from the germline V gene (reference sequence).

The J gene is TRBJ2-4, the V gene TRBV28; maybe TRBD2 (6 bases). This CDR3 contains 15 residues. The germline CDR1 and CDR2 sequences are MDHEN and SYDVKM. The germline V and J ends were trimmed by 2 bases and 1 base, with 9 bases remaining between them. The DNA for the CDR3 is TGTGCCAGCAGTTTACCCGGGACTGCCAAAAACATTCAGTACTTC. As protein: CASSLPGTAKNIQYF.

The genes are TRBV7-9 and TRBJ2-1, with D possibly TRBD2 on 5 matching bases. V was pared by 3 bases and J by 0 bases, with 15 bases between. Germline assignment: CDR1 SEHNR and CDR2 FQNEAQ (reference sequence). The CDR3 consists of 17 residues. The CDR3 DNA reads TGTGCCAGCAGCTTGGTGGTTAGCGATAGCTCCTACAATGAGCAGTTCTTC. Translated, it gives CASSLVVSDSSYNEQFF.

There are a few counts of this clonotype. The chain has TRBV6-1 and TRBJ2-1; TRBD2 matches at 7 bases. The trim removed 6 bases at V and 9 bases at J, leaving 8 bases unmatched. The CDR3 has 13 residues. CDR1 and CDR2 (germline): MNHNS, SASEGT. The CDR3 nucleotides read TGTGCCAGCAGCTCCCAAGCGGGAAGTGAGCAGTTCTTC. Translating gives CASSSQAGSEQFF.